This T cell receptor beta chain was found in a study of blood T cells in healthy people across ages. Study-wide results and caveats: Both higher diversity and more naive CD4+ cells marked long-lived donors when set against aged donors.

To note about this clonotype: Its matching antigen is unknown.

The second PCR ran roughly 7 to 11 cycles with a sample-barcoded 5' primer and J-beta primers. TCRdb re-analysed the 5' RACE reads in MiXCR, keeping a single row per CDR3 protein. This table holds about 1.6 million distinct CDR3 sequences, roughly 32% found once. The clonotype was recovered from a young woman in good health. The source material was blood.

CDR3 sequence reads: CASSGTGDRGQYF. CDR3 coding DNA: TGCGCCAGCAGTGGGACAGGGGATCGTGGGCAGTACTTC. The chain joins TRBV10-1 to TRBJ2-7; 9 bases are shared with TRBD1. The CDR3 has 13 residues. The germline V gene has CDR1 WNHNN and CDR2 SYGVQD (reference sequence). The ends lost 4 bases at V and 9 bases at J; junction bases unmatched: 7.